The 28 T cell receptor beta chains below all came from one sample that was sequenced in a study of blood T cell repertoires in COVID-19 (dated by TCRdb to 2019 to 2021). The library was generated by the immunoSEQ multiplex PCR assay. In its TCRdb copy, this immuneACCESS table keeps in-frame sequences only and misses some clones. Where compared with another copy, unresolved V genes explain less than half of these, and the others have no known cause. For this sample there are 110,000 to 150,000 clones; around 84% appear just once. Around 5.4% of the sample is taken by the ten largest. The sequenced material came from peripheral blood. Source of these receptors: a human donor in a cohort sampled during active COVID-19.

The rearrangement uses TRBV7-8 and TRBJ2-5; possibly TRBD2 for D (6 bases). V lost 4 bases to trimming and J lost 2 bases, with 20 bases between them. Germline lookup yields CDR1 SGHVS and CDR2 FQNEAQ. The CDR3 has 17 amino acids. CDR3 residues: CASSSPARVAVQETQYF. DNA for the CDR3: TGTGCCAGCAGCTCCCCCGCGAGGGTAGCGGTACAAGAGACCCAGTACTTC.

The V and J genes are TRBV30 and TRBJ1-2; maybe TRBD1 (5 bases). This CDR3 is 12 amino acids long. Trimming took off 6 bases at V and 4 bases at J, with 12 bases between the two ends. Germline CDR1 is GTSNPN and CDR2 is SVGIG (reference sequence). The DNA for the CDR3 is TGTGCCTGCGACAGTCTACTCTATGGCTACACCTTC. Translated, it gives CACDSLLYGYTF.

The rearrangement links TRBV11-2 to TRBJ2-7, with D possibly being TRBD2 (5 bases). The length of the CDR3 is 14 residues. In germline, CDR1 is SGHAT, CDR2 FQNNGV. V shed 3 bases and J shed 0 bases, with 9 bases lying between them. CDR3 loop: CASSFGVSSYEQYF. CDR3 nucleotides: TGTGCCAGCAGCTTCGGGGTAAGCTCCTACGAGCAGTACTTC.

This rearrangement joins TRBV27 to TRBJ2-2, with 8 bases matching TRBD2. With 6 bases clipped from V and 5 bases from J, the junction kept 11 bases outside the gene matches. Germline CDR1 MNHEY, CDR2 SMNVEV (reference sequence). The CDR3 contains 16 residues. The CDR3 DNA reads TGTGCCAGCAGGGGGGAAGCGGGAGTAAAGACCGGGGAGCTGTTTTTT. Residues: CASRGEAGVKTGELFF.

This clone was detected ten times or more. V gene TRBV2 combines with J gene TRBJ1-1; 9 nucleotides match TRBD1. This CDR3 is built from 14 residues. V dropped 6 bases and J dropped 5; count of bases not matched to a gene: 7. CDR1 is SNHLY, CDR2 FYNNEI, per germline. CDR3 nucleotides: TGTGCCAGCAGGGACAGGGGAGACGGTACTGAAGCTTTCTTT. It encodes CASRDRGDGTEAFF.

The chain combines TRBV2 with TRBJ2-7; D might be TRBD1 (6 bases). CDR3 length: 15 residues. Between the trimmed V and J ends, which lost 3 bases and 3 bases, there was a span of 15 bases. Germline V CDR1 and CDR2: SNHLY, FYNNEI. The CDR3: CASSELSQGIYEQYF. In nucleotides, the CDR3 is TGTGCCAGCAGTGAGCTCTCGCAGGGGATCTACGAGCAGTACTTC.

J is TRBJ2-7 and V is TRBV5-1, with D perhaps TRBD2 (6 bases). Germline V lookup: CDR1 SGHRS, CDR2 YFSETQ. The CDR3 is 14 residues long. The V end was cut by 4 bases, the J end by 5 bases, with 16 bases between. The CDR3 protein is CASSPGLARNEQYF. For the CDR3, the DNA is TGCGCCAGCAGCCCGGGACTTGCAAGGAACGAGCAGTACTTC.

The sample holds one count of this clone. The gene calls are TRBV28 and TRBJ1-1; TRBD1 is a possible D gene (6 bases). The length of the CDR3 is 16 residues. Trimming stripped 2 bases from V and 4 bases from J, with 17 bases between. From germline, CDR1 is MDHEN and CDR2 SYDVKM. The CDR3 coding sequence is TGTGCCAGCAGTTTAGTGGGGGCGCGAAGGGGCACTGAAGCTTTCTTT. Amino acid sequence: CASSLVGARRGTEAFF.

This chain uses TRBV7-3 with TRBJ2-1; maybe TRBD2 (6 bases). Trimming took off 1 base at V and 2 bases at J, with 12 bases between the two ends. Per the germline V gene, CDR1 is SGHTA and CDR2 is FQGTGA. The CDR3 totals 16 residues. DNA for the CDR3: TGTGCCAGCAGCTTAAGTGGGACTGGGACCTACAATGAGCAGTTCTTC. Translation gives CASSLSGTGTYNEQFF.

The chain joins TRBV9 to TRBJ1-2, with a weak D call TRBD1 (5 bases). With 4 bases removed from V and 0 bases from J, the gap between germline ends came to 13 bases. Germline V lookup: CDR1 SGDLS, CDR2 YYNGEE. This CDR3 has 15 amino acids. CDR3 DNA: TGTGCCAGCAGCCCGCAACGGGGGGCTAACTATGGCTACACCTTC. It translates to CASSPQRGANYGYTF.

This chain links TRBV4-1 with TRBJ2-1; weak D call: TRBD2 (6 bases). CDR3 length equals 17 residues. V dropped 0 bases and J dropped 4 bases, with 16 bases sitting between them. Germline CDR1 reads MGHRA; CDR2 reads YSYEKL. The CDR3 spells CASSQDLLPGLYNEQFF. Here the CDR3 DNA reads TGCGCCAGCAGCCAAGATCTCCTACCGGGACTTTACAATGAGCAGTTCTTC.

V gene TRBV2 combines with J gene TRBJ1-2, with 7 bases lining up with TRBD1. Germline assignment: CDR1 SNHLY and CDR2 FYNNEI. The CDR3 has 14 residues. With 5 bases clipped from V and 4 bases from J, the junction kept 7 bases outside the gene matches. CDR3 amino acids: CASSLRDSTYGYTF. The CDR3 DNA reads as TGTGCCAGCAGTCTACGGGACAGCACCTATGGCTACACCTTC.

The CDR3 is CASSVWTGATNEKLFF. The CDR3 nucleotides are TGTGCCAGCAGTGTGTGGACAGGTGCAACTAATGAAAAACTGTTTTTT. The chain joins TRBV2 to TRBJ1-4; 7 bases are shared with TRBD1. Per germline, CDR1 SNHLY and CDR2 FYNNEI. This CDR3 spans 16 amino acids. V trimming: 4 bases; J trimming: 0 bases; junction bases outside the gene matches: 5. Combining the CDR3 with reference TRBV2 and TRBJ1-4 gives the whole variable domain EPEVTQTPSHQVTQMGQEVILRCVPISNHLYFYWYRQILGQKVEFLVSFYNNEISEKSEIFDDQFSVERPDGSNFTLKIRSTKLEDSAMYFCASSVWTGATNEKLFFGSGTQLSVL.

The genes are TRBV25-1 and TRBJ2-7; 10 bases match TRBD2. This CDR3 is 16 amino acids long. The J segment lost 3 bases and the V segment lost 5 bases, leaving 10 bases of the junction unmatched. CDR1 MGHDK and CDR2 SYGVNS come from the germline V gene. This chain's CDR3 is CASSTPGLASLYEQYF. The CDR3 nucleotides read TGTGCCAGCAGTACCCCGGGACTAGCGTCCCTCTACGAGCAGTACTTC.

V usage is TRBV6-2 or TRBV6-3 and J usage is TRBJ1-1; D uncertain. Per the germline V gene, CDR1 is MNHEY and CDR2 is SVGEGT. The germline V and J ends were trimmed by 0 bases and 5 bases, with 7 bases remaining between them. This CDR3 region has 13 residues. CDR3 DNA: TGTGCCAGCAGTTACTCGTTGCGGACTGAAGCTTTCTTT. Encoded protein: CASSYSLRTEAFF.

V is TRBV9 and J is TRBJ2-1; 7 bases map to TRBD1. After removal of 1 base from V and 9 bases from J, the junction contained 10 bases not matched to a gene. This CDR3 region has 15 residues. The germline CDR1 and CDR2 sequences are SGDLS and YYNGEE. The CDR3 region is CASSVLLEDRAEQFF. The CDR3 DNA reads TGTGCCAGCAGCGTACTATTAGAAGACAGGGCTGAGCAGTTCTTC.

This chain links TRBV10-3 with TRBJ2-1, with 12 bases that match TRBD2. The CDR3 covers 18 residues. V lost 4 bases and J lost 2; bases outside the gene matches: 9. The germline gives CDR1 ENHRY, CDR2 SYGVKD. CDR3 in DNA: TGTGCCATCAGTGGGGGGCGACTAGCGGGAGTACCCTACAATGAGCAGTTCTTC. This encodes CAISGGRLAGVPYNEQFF.

The rearrangement joins TRBV11-2 to TRBJ2-1; possibly TRBD2 for D (5 bases). The CDR3 spans 17 residues. CDR1 is SGHAT, CDR2 FQNNGV, per germline. Trimming shortened V by 0 bases and J by 0 bases, and 12 bases separated the two germline ends. In nucleotides, the CDR3 is TGTGCCAGCAGCTTAGATCGGGCGGGTCGCTCCTACAATGAGCAGTTCTTC. It translates to CASSLDRAGRSYNEQFF.

The V and J genes are TRBV30 and TRBJ2-2; 14 nucleotides match TRBD2. CDR1 is GTSNPN and CDR2 is SVGIG in the germline V gene (reference sequence). Trimming cost V 2 bases and J 5 bases; bases outside gene matches: 10. The CDR3 has 18 residues. The CDR3 DNA reads as TGTGCCTGGAGTCCAATGACTAGCGGGAGGGCCGGGACCGGGGAGCTGTTTTTT. It yields the protein CAWSPMTSGRAGTGELFF.

The chain recombines TRBV12-5 with TRBJ2-5; D is ambiguous. The germline V gene encodes CDR1 LGHNT and CDR2 FRNRAP. The CDR3 is 11 amino acids. The germline V and J ends were trimmed by 4 bases and 4 bases, with 4 bases remaining between them. CDR3 in DNA: TGTGCTAGTGGTTCCAGAGAGACCCAGTACTTC. Its protein product is CASGSRETQYF.

The rearrangement joins TRBV2 to TRBJ1-1, with D perhaps matching TRBD1 (5 bases). The germline V gene encodes CDR1 SNHLY and CDR2 FYNNEI. Deletions cut 7 bases from V and 0 bases from J, with 9 bases between. The CDR3 covers 13 residues. Here the CDR3 DNA reads TGTGCCAGCACTCCAGGGATGAACACTGAAGCTTTCTTT. The encoded protein is CASTPGMNTEAFF.

This clone was picked up many times. Other DNA variants within this sample encode the same CDR3. The chain combines TRBV10-3 with TRBJ1-6; TRBD1 agrees at 8 bases. J was trimmed by 7 bases and V by 9 bases; bases with no gene match: 5. The CDR3 runs 13 residues. Germline-derived CDR1 and CDR2 are ENHRY and SYGVKD. Here the CDR3 DNA reads TGTGCCATTTCGGGACAGGTGAATTCACCCCTCCACTTT. It yields the protein CAISGQVNSPLHF.

The chain employs TRBV9 and TRBJ1-2, with D possibly matching TRBD1 (6 bases). V was trimmed by 4 bases and J by 6 bases, leaving 22 bases between them. CDR3 length: 16 residues. Germline CDR1 reads SGDLS; CDR2 reads YYNGEE. CDR3 loop: CASSPVEGVVGDGYTF. CDR3 coding DNA: TGTGCCAGCAGCCCAGTAGAGGGGGTGGTTGGAGATGGCTACACCTTC.

DNA of the CDR3: TGTGCCAGCAGCTCCAGGGTATTCCTAGCCAAAAACATTCAGTACTTC. Its protein is CASSSRVFLAKNIQYF. The chain carries TRBV7-9 and TRBJ2-4; weak D call: TRBD1 (5 bases). CDR3 length: 16 amino acids. Trimming cost V 4 bases and J 0 bases, with 13 bases left between them. Germline V CDR1 and CDR2: SEHNR, FQNEAQ (reference sequence).

This clone was seen more than once but under ten times. The chain recombines TRBV15 with TRBJ1-3; D is unresolved. Germline values: CDR1 LNHNV, CDR2 YYDKDF (reference sequence). The ends were cut back, 5 bases at V and 4 bases at J, with 9 bases in the middle. This CDR3 is 13 amino acids long. CDR3 bases: TGTGCCACCAGCCCCCTAGGAGGAAACACCATATATTTT. As protein: CATSPLGGNTIYF.

Comments on this clone: Because the CDR3's place on the DNA is in doubt, the DNA is left out and the CDR3 is given as listed by TCRdb. This rearrangement joins TRBV27 to TRBJ2-7; no check of the table's D call, TRBD1, against the DNA was made. Germline-derived CDR1 and CDR2 are MNHEY and SMNVEV (reference sequence). The CDR3 spans 14 residues, counting both ends. The CDR3 region is CASSFLAAGHEQYF.

Details on this clone: The conserved final phenylalanine or tryptophan is absent from the CDR3, which likely points to a read error. The DNA is left out, because the CDR3 cannot be placed on it with certainty; the CDR3 is given as TCRdb lists it. The chain links TRBV5-1 to TRBJ2-7; the table assigns TRBD2, which was not confirmed against the DNA. The CDR3 is 9 amino acids in total, end residues counted. CDR1 is SGHRS and CDR2 is YFSETQ in the germline V gene. The CDR3: CASSPLEVH.

A note on this clone: This specimen includes other DNA sequences encoding the same CDR3. V usage is TRBV5-1 and J usage is TRBJ2-5, with D possibly being TRBD1 (5 bases). The CDR3 totals 13 residues. V dropped 3 bases and J dropped 1 base, with 7 bases sitting between them. Germline CDR1 and CDR2: SGHRS and YFSETQ. CDR3 region: CASSSGIQETQYF. The DNA of the CDR3 is TGCGCCAGCAGCTCAGGGATCCAAGAGACCCAGTACTTC.